The entry below describes one TCR beta chain. This record comes from a study of blood T cell repertoires in COVID-19. The method was immunoSEQ multiplex PCR; TCRdb's version includes in-frame clones alone and lacks a portion of them. This sample has 120,000 to 150,000 clones, with approximately 84% found just once. This clonotype was sampled from a human donor with acute or convalescent COVID-19. The donor label of this sample is uncertain. What was sequenced was peripheral blood.

The CDR3 protein is CASSFGDGYTF. The CDR3 nucleotides are TGTGCCAGCAGTTTCGGGGATGGCTACACCTTC. The rearrangement joins TRBV12-3 or TRBV12-4 to TRBJ1-2; no clear D gene. The CDR3 is 11 amino acids. Between the trimmed V and J ends, which lost 3 bases and 6 bases, there was a span of 5 bases.